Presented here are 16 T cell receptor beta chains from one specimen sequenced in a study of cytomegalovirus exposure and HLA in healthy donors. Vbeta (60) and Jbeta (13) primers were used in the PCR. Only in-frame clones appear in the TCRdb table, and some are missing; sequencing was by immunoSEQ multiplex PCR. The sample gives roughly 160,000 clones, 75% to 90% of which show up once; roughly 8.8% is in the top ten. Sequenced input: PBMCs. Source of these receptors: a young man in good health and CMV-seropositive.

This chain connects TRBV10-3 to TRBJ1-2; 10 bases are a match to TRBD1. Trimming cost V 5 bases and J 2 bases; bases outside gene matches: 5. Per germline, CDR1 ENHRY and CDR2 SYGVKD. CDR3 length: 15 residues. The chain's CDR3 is CAISRQGARNYGYTF. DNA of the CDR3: TGTGCCATCAGTCGACAGGGGGCTCGCAACTATGGCTACACCTTC.

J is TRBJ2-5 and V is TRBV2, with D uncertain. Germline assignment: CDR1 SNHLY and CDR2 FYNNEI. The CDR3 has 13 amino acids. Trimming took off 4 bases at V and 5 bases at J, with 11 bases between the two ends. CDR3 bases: TGTGCCAGCAGTGTGAACCGCCGGGAGACCCAGTACTTC. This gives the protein CASSVNRRETQYF.

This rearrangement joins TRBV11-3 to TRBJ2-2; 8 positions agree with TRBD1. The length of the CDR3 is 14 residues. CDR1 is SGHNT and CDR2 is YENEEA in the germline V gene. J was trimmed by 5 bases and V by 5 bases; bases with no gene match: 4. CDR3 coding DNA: TGTGCCAGCAGCCGAGACAGGGGAACCGGGGAGCTGTTTTTT. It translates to CASSRDRGTGELFF.

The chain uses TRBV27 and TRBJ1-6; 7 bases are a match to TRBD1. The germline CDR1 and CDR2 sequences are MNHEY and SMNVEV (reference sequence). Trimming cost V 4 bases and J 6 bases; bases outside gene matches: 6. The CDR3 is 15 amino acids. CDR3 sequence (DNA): TGTGCCAGCAGTTCCAGGGACAGTTTTAATTCACCCCTCCACTTT. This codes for CASSSRDSFNSPLHF.

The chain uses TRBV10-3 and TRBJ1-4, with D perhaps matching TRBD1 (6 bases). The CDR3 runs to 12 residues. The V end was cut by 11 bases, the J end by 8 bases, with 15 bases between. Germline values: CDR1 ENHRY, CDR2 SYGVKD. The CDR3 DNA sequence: TGTGCCGCCCGGGACAATGAGGAAAAACTGTTTTTT. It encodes CAARDNEEKLFF.

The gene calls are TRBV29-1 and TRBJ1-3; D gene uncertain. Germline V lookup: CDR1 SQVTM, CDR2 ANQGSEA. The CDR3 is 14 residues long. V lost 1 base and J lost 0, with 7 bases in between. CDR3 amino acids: CSVEVQNSGNTIYF. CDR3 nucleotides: TGCAGCGTTGAAGTACAGAACTCTGGAAACACCATATATTTT.

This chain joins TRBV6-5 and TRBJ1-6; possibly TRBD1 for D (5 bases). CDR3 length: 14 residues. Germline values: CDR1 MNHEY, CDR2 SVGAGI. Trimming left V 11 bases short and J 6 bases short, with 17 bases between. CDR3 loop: CAASGGVPNSPLHF. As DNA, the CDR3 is TGTGCCGCCTCGGGAGGGGTTCCTAATTCACCCCTCCACTTT.

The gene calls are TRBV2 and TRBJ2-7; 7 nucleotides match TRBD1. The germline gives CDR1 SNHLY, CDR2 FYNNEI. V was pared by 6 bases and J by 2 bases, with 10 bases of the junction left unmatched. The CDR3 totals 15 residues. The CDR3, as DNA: TGTGCCAGCAGCGGCCCCGGGACAGTCACCTACGAGCAGTACTTC. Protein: CASSGPGTVTYEQYF. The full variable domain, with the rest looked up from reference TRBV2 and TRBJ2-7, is EPEVTQTPSHQVTQMGQEVILRCVPISNHLYFYWYRQILGQKVEFLVSFYNNEISEKSEIFDDQFSVERPDGSNFTLKIRSTKLEDSAMYFCASSGPGTVTYEQYFGPGTRLTVT.

DNA of the CDR3: TGTGCCAGCAGCAACGAGGGGAGGAGCTCCTACAATGAGCAGTTCTTC. Encoded protein: CASSNEGRSSYNEQFF. The chain links TRBV21-1 to TRBJ2-1; the table's D call of TRBD2 was not tested on the DNA. TRBV21-1 is classified as a pseudogene. This CDR3 is built from 16 residues.

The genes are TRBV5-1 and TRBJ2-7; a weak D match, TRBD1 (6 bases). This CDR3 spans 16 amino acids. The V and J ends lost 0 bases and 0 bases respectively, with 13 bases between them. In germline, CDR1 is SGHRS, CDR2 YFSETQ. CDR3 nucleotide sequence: TGCGCCAGCAGCTTGGTCAGGGGACCCCTCTCCTACGAGCAGTACTTC. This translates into CASSLVRGPLSYEQYF.

CDR3 coding DNA: TGTGCCAGCAGTTTGGGACTAGCGGGGGGAATAGAGACCCAGTACTTC. Translated, it gives CASSLGLAGGIETQYF. This chain joins TRBV27 and TRBJ2-5; 15 nucleotides align to TRBD2. Germline V CDR1 and CDR2: MNHEY, SMNVEV (reference sequence). CDR3 length: 16 amino acids. The junction had 3 bases not matched to a gene; V was cut back by 3 bases and J by 4 bases.

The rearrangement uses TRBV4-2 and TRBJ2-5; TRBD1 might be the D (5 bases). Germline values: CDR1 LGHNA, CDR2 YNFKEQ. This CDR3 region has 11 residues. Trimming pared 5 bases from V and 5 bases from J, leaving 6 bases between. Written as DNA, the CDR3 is TGTGCCAGCAGCTCAGGGGAGACCCAGTACTTC. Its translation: CASSSGETQYF.

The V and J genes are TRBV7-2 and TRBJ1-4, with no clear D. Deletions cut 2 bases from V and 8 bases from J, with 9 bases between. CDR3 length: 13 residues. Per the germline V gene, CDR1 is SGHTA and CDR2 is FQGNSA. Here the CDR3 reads CASSLSSAEKLFF. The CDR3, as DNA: TGTGCCAGCAGCTTATCATCAGCGGAAAAACTGTTTTTT.

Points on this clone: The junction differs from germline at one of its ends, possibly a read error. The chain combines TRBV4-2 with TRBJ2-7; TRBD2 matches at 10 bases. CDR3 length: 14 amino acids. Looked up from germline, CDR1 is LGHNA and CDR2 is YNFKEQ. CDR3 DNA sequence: TGTGCCAGCAGCCGTAGCGGGGGGCCCTATGAGCAGTACTTC. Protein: CASSRSGGPYEQYF.

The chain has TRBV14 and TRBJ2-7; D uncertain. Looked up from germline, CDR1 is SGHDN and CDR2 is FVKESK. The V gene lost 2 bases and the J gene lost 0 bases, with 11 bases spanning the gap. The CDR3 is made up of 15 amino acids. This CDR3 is CASSQPTRNSYEQYF. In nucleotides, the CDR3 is TGTGCCAGCAGCCAACCGACACGGAACTCCTACGAGCAGTACTTC.

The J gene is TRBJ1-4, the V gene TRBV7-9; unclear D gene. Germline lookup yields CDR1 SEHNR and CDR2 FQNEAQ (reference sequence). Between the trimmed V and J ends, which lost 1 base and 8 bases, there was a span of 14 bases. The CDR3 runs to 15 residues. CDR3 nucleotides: TGTGCCAGCAGCTTAGATGTGGGAGAACGGGAAAAACTGTTTTTT. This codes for CASSLDVGEREKLFF.